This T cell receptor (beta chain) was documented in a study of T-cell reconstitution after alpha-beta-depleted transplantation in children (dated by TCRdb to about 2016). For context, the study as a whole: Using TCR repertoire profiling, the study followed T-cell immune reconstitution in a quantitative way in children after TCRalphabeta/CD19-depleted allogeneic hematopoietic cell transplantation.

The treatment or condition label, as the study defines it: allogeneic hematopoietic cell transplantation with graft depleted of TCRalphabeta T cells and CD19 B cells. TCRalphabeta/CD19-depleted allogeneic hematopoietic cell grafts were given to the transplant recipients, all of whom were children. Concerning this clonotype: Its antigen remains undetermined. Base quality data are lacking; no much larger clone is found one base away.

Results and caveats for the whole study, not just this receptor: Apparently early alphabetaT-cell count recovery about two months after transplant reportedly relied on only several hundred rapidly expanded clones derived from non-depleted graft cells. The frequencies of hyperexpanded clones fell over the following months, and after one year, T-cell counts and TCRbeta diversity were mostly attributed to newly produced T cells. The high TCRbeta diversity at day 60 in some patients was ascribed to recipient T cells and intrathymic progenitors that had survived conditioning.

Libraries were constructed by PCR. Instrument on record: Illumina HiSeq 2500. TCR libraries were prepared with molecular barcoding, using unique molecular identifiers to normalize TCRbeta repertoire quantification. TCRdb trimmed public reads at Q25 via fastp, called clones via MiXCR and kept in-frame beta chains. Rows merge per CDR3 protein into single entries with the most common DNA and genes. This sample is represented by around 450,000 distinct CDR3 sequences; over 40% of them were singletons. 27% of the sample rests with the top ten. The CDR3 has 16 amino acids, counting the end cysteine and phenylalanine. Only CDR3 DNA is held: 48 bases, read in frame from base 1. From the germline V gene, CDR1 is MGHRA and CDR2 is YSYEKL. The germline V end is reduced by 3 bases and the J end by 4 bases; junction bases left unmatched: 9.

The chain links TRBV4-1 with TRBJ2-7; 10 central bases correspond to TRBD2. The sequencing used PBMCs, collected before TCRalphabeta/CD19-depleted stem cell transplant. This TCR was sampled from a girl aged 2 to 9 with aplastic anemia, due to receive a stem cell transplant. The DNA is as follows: TGCGCCAGCAGCCATCGGGCTAGCGGGGGCCCTTACGAGCAGTACTTC. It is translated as CASSHRASGGPYEQYF.